Sequencing of this TCR beta chain was carried out in a study of cytomegalovirus exposure and HLA in healthy donors. The study, taken as a whole, reports: A few CMV-associated chains proved CMV antigen-specific in vitro. Association of about 17,000 TCR beta sequences with HLA alleles was found at 0.05 false discovery rate in a later analysis. Later analysis found that TCR beta chains associated with HLA were more clonally expanded than other, equally common chains.

The study ran its PCR with 60 Vbeta and 13 Jbeta primers. The repertoire was sequenced with immunoSEQ multiplex PCR; TCRdb's copy has only in-frame clones and lacks some. The sample comprises 90,000 to 120,000 clones, around 9.1% of which are singletons, and 5.5% to 7.5% rests with the top ten. Healthy donors of bone marrow made up the group. A word on this clone: Its antigen is currently unknown. Given the absence of the conserved phenylalanine or tryptophan at the CDR3 end, a read error is likely. The limits of the CDR3 on the DNA are not certain, so only TCRdb's listed CDR3 is given.

Germline V gene lookup returns CDR1 SNHLY and CDR2 FYNNEI. The CDR3 is 13 residues long, counting both termini. The genes are TRBV2 and TRBJ2-7; TRBD1 was called by the table and not checked on the DNA. The TCR sequence derives from a man in his forties in good health and CMV-seropositive. What was sequenced was PBMCs. This CDR3 is CASSEEVQGTGPL.